Listed here are 21 T cell receptor beta chains from one sample, sequenced in a study of blood T cell repertoires in COVID-19. Clones were read by immunoSEQ multiplex PCR, and TCRdb kept only the in-frame ones, dropping some. The repertoire holds around 160,000 clones, with 75% to 85% as singletons. Material for sequencing was peripheral blood. These receptors came from a human donor with acute or convalescent COVID-19. The donor label of this sample is uncertain.

The sample holds a few counts of this clone. The chain recombines TRBV12-3 or TRBV12-4 with TRBJ2-5, with a tentative D call TRBD1 (6 bases). V lost 8 bases, J lost 0 bases, and 10 bases lay in between. This CDR3 spans 13 amino acids. The CDR3 bases are TGTGCCAGCGGGGGCCCCAACCAAGAGACCCAGTACTTC. Encoded protein: CASGGPNQETQYF.

The V call is TRBV9, the J call TRBJ1-1, with 8 bases fitting TRBD1. Unmatched junction bases numbered 8, after V lost 4 bases and J lost 6 bases. Looked up from germline, CDR1 is SGDLS and CDR2 is YYNGEE. There are 14 residues in the CDR3. CDR3 loop: CASSSRTGRPEAFF. The CDR3, as DNA: TGTGCCAGCAGCTCCCGGACAGGGAGGCCTGAAGCTTTCTTT.

The chain carries TRBV27 and TRBJ1-2; 7 bases match TRBD1. Germline loops: CDR1 MNHEY, CDR2 SMNVEV (reference sequence). Trimming at V came to 0 bases and at J to 8 bases, leaving 6 bases not matched to a gene. The CDR3 totals 14 residues. CDR3 in amino acids: CASSLSVAGGGYTF. CDR3 DNA: TGTGCCAGCAGTTTATCGGTAGCAGGGGGAGGCTACACCTTC.

The chain has TRBV5-1 and TRBJ2-2, with TRBD2 identical over 8 bases. The germline V gene has CDR1 SGHRS and CDR2 YFSETQ. The CDR3 is made up of 17 amino acids. Unmatched junction bases numbered 4, after V lost 0 bases and J lost 0 bases. CDR3 region: CASSLALAGANTGELFF. CDR3 in DNA: TGCGCCAGCAGCTTGGCCCTAGCGGGTGCGAACACCGGGGAGCTGTTTTTT.

V is TRBV12-5 and J is TRBJ2-1, with 7 positions matching TRBD2. The CDR3 runs 12 residues. The germline CDR1 and CDR2 sequences are LGHNT and FRNRAP. V trimming: 7 bases; J trimming: 15 bases; junction bases outside the gene matches: 12. This chain's CDR3 is CASALLGGLGFF. CDR3 nucleotide sequence: TGTGCTAGTGCCTTATTGGGAGGGTTGGGGTTCTTC.

The genes are TRBV24-1 and TRBJ2-6, with no clear D. Trimming cost V 4 bases and J 0 bases, with 15 bases left between them. The length of the CDR3 is 18 residues. CDR1 is KGHDR and CDR2 is SFDVKD in the germline V gene. In DNA, the CDR3 is TGTGCCACCAGTGACACAGTAGGTCGCTCCTCTGGGGCCAACGTCCTGACTTTC. Amino acids: CATSDTVGRSSGANVLTF.

This clone has just one count. The chain has TRBV12-1 and TRBJ1-2; TRBD1 is taken as the D call from the table, unchecked against the DNA. TRBV12-1 is listed as a pseudogene. The CDR3 sequence is 14 residues long. The CDR3 DNA follows: TGTGCCAGCAGCTCCAAGGGACAGAAGAATGGCTACACCTTC. This translates into CASSSKGQKNGYTF.

J is TRBJ1-1 and V is TRBV6-5; a possible D gene is TRBD1 (5 bases). Trimming cost V 2 bases and J 6 bases, with 16 bases left between them. Germline-derived CDR1 and CDR2 are MNHEY and SVGAGI. The CDR3 is 15 residues long. DNA of the CDR3: TGTGCCAGCAGTTACGGCGTAGGGGCCAGGGCTGAAGCTTTCTTT. This encodes CASSYGVGARAEAFF.

V usage is TRBV5-8 and J usage is TRBJ2-7; no clear D gene. The CDR3 runs to 16 residues. V was pared by 1 base and J by 0 bases, with 14 bases between. Germline V gene sequence: CDR1 SGHTS, CDR2 YDEGEE. The DNA for the CDR3 is TGTGCCAGCAGCTTGAATGCCGCGGCGAGCTCCTACGAGCAGTACGTC. It specifies CASSLNAAASSYEQYV.

The CDR3 DNA reads TGCGCCAGCAGGGCTCCAGGCCCGGGGGAGACCCAGTACTTC. Translated: CASRAPGPGETQYF. This sequence joins TRBV10-2 and TRBJ2-5; tentative D call: TRBD2 (5 bases). V lost 6 bases to trimming and J lost 5 bases, with 16 bases between them. Germline loops: CDR1 WSHSY, CDR2 SAAADI. The CDR3 is made up of 14 amino acids.

This clone was counted once. The V and J genes are TRBV27 and TRBJ2-2; 11 bases are a match to TRBD2. V lost 4 bases, J lost 5 bases, and 6 bases stayed unmatched. CDR1 is MNHEY and CDR2 is SMNVEV in the germline V gene (reference sequence). The CDR3 runs to 16 residues. CDR3 protein: CASSYIAGGRTGELFF. The CDR3 DNA sequence: TGTGCCAGCAGTTACATAGCGGGGGGGCGGACCGGGGAGCTGTTTTTT.

As regards this clone: Mismatch with germline at one junction end may stem from a read error. The V call is TRBV7-2, the J call TRBJ1-3, with 7 bases that match TRBD1. Germline V gene data show CDR1 as SGHTA and CDR2 as FQGNSA. This CDR3 is built from 17 residues. The CDR3 sequence: CAGSLGPDRSLGNTIYF. The CDR3 DNA reads as TGTGCCGGCAGCTTAGGCCCGGACAGGTCCCTCGGAAACACCATATATTTT. The full variable domain, with the rest looked up from reference TRBV7-2 and TRBJ1-3, is GAGVSQSPSNKVTEKGKDVELRCDPISGHTALYWYRQSLGQGLEFLIYFQGNSAPDKSGLPSDRFSAERTGGSVSTLTIQRTQQEDSAVYLCAGSLGPDRSLGNTIYFGEGSWLTVV.

The rearrangement joins TRBV7-3 to TRBJ2-3; a possible D gene is TRBD2 (6 bases). Germline CDR1 reads SGHTA; CDR2 reads FQGTGA. Trimming stripped 4 bases from V and 0 bases from J, with 11 bases between. The CDR3 has 15 residues. The CDR3 coding sequence is TGTGCCAGCAGCTCCGGGGGAACTAGCACAGATACGCAGTATTTT. It codes for CASSSGGTSTDTQYF.

The chain couples TRBV6-5 to TRBJ1-5; 7 bases match TRBD1. This CDR3 has 15 amino acids. Germline V lookup: CDR1 MNHEY, CDR2 SVGAGI. After removal of 8 bases from V and 2 bases from J, the junction contained 9 bases not matched to a gene. CDR3 region: CASGPTGKGNQPQHF. DNA for the CDR3: TGTGCCAGCGGGCCGACAGGGAAAGGCAATCAGCCCCAGCATTTT.

Here the CDR3 reads CASSARGSRTYEQYV. CDR3 nucleotide sequence: TGTGCCAGCAGCGCCCGGGGGAGCCGAACCTACGAGCAGTACGTC. V gene TRBV11-2 combines with J gene TRBJ2-7, with TRBD2 as a possible D gene (6 bases). Trimming removed 5 bases from V and 2 bases from J, with 16 bases in between. Germline lookup yields CDR1 SGHAT and CDR2 FQNNGV. The CDR3 spans 15 residues.

This chain joins TRBV4-1 and TRBJ1-4; TRBD1 matches at 10 bases. The length of the CDR3 is 15 residues. Trimming took 5 bases from V and 4 from J; bases not matched to a gene: 4. Germline-derived CDR1 and CDR2 are MGHRA and YSYEKL. The CDR3 nucleotides read TGCGCCAGCAGCTCAGGACAGGGGGGTAATGAAAAACTGTTTTTT. It specifies CASSSGQGGNEKLFF.

This clone was picked up one time. The chain combines TRBV4-1 with TRBJ1-5; 7 bases are a match to TRBD1. Trimming at V came to 0 bases and at J to 3 bases, leaving 11 bases not matched to a gene. In germline, CDR1 is MGHRA, CDR2 YSYEKL. CDR3 size: 18 residues. CDR3: CASSQEGAGQVPNQPQHF. CDR3 DNA: TGCGCCAGCAGCCAAGAAGGAGCCGGACAGGTACCCAATCAGCCCCAGCATTTT.

This clone was picked up a small number of times. The rearrangement uses TRBV6-5 and TRBJ2-5; 12 bases map to TRBD2. J was trimmed by 2 bases and V by 6 bases; bases with no gene match: 4. The V gene's germline CDR1 is MNHEY and CDR2 SVGAGI. This CDR3 spans 15 amino acids. The CDR3 DNA follows: TGTGCCAGCAGCCCACTAGCGGGGGGTCAAGAGACCCAGTACTTC. Amino acid sequence: CASSPLAGGQETQYF.

The chain couples TRBV4-1 to TRBJ2-3; D may be TRBD2 (5 bases). The CDR3 loop spans 14 amino acids. V lost 0 bases and J 4 bases, leaving 8 bases between the germline ends. Germline V gene sequence: CDR1 MGHRA, CDR2 YSYEKL. The CDR3 spells CASSQDNGADTQYF. CDR3 in DNA: TGCGCCAGCAGCCAAGACAACGGGGCAGATACGCAGTATTTT.

The chain couples TRBV3-1 (or the pseudogene TRBV3-2) to TRBJ2-7; weak D call: TRBD2 (5 bases). The CDR3 sequence is 15 residues long. Trimming shortened V by 1 base and J by 2 bases, and 12 bases separated the two germline ends. The germline V gene has CDR1 LGHDT and CDR2 YNNKEL (reference sequence). The chain's CDR3 is CASSQGAGDPYEQYF. CDR3 bases: TGTGCCAGCAGCCAAGGAGCCGGGGATCCCTACGAGCAGTACTTC.

This clone was seen more than once but under ten times. This rearrangement joins TRBV27 to TRBJ1-6, with TRBD1 matching 9 bases. The CDR3 covers 14 residues. V shed 6 bases, J shed 9 bases, and the junction held 6 bases outside the gene matches. Germline V lookup: CDR1 MNHEY, CDR2 SMNVEV (reference sequence). CDR3 amino acids: CASSVGQGTSPLHF. CDR3 DNA: TGTGCCAGCAGCGTCGGACAGGGGACTTCACCCCTCCACTTT.